The rows below give T cell receptor beta chains drawn from one sample of a study of cytomegalovirus exposure and HLA in healthy donors. Method: immunoSEQ multiplex PCR; TCRdb's copy keeps in-frame clones and lacks some. The sample lists fewer than 150,000 clones; 70% to 80% were seen once. Sequences were obtained from PBMCs. Receptors were obtained from a woman between 40 and 50 years old in good health and CMV-seropositive. Both conserved end residues are part of each CDR3. D genes are given only for firm matches. Size values are once, few and many counts, or a class for expanded clones, and some rows have none.

. . TRBV5-1 CASRSRDTSSYEQYF
TRBD2 once TRBV7-7 CASSPGAGGSRMQYF
TRBD1 . TRBV4-1 CASSRGTGDNSPLHF
. . TRBV10-3 CAISEAGAQETQYF
. few TRBV7-8 CASSLTGRGRDTQYF
TRBD2 . TRBV4-2 CASSQVSSGGGELFF
. . TRBV6-1 CASSPRGQNTEAFF
TRBD1 . TRBV29-1 CSVYRGLGAFF
. . TRBV10-3 CAISESGPFSGANVLTF
TRBD2 . TRBV4-3 CASSRHTSGGARNEQFF
TRBD1 few TRBV6-5 CASPRDSRLYEQYF
. . TRBV21-1 CASYRYSSGGSPPHNEQFF
. . TRBV19 CASSIRGNSPLHF
. . TRBV5-3 CARSLARVREQFF
. . TRBV4-3 CASSQDSTANTGELFF
. . TRBV19 CASSAANYGYTF
TRBD1 once TRBV6-1 CASSEWTGSVDEQFF
. . TRBV11-1 CASSPWGRTDTQYF
. few TRBV4-1 CASSQASSYTEAFF
. . TRBV29-1 CSGQDSNYGYTF
. few TRBV19 CASSVGGAGAADQHF
. . TRBV4-3 CASSQDSYTTNEKLFF
. . TRBV27 CASSASTIGAGYTF
TRBD1 . TRBV7-3 CASSRTGGKEDTQYF
TRBD2 . TRBV2 CASSDEAGETQYF
. . TRBV7-2 CASSSYSNQPQHF
. few TRBV2 CASSPGAQPQHF
. . TRBV7-2 CASSPSLASYEQYF
. . TRBV29-1 CSVEGSTSTDTQYF
. . TRBV2 CASSGQDYGYTF
. . TRBV6-5 CASSYVGGQTQYF
. . TRBV6-6 CASSYAQRLSYNEQFF
TRBD1 few TRBV6-1 CASSERQGTLHF
. . TRBV7-2 CASSSGGQNYGYTF
. . TRBV10-3 CAVQGRGNTEAFF
. . TRBV14 CASSQWPTYEQYF